This section outlines one T cell receptor (beta chain) sequence together with its context. What it binds is unknown. The data were taken from a study of graft-versus-host responses after intestinal transplantation. The overall study: Anti-thymocyte globulin induction, then tacrolimus and steroids for 3 to 4 years, went to all recipients. Study-wide results and caveats: Graft-versus-host to host-versus-graft clonal ratios in allografts were high in patients with graft-donor T cell macrochimerism. There were GvH clones found in recipient marrow, and some of them appeared first in ileum or blood.

Clones were sequenced by immunoSEQ multiplex PCR, and TCRdb holds only the in-frame ones, with some missing. Altogether about 48,000 clones are present, about 93% being singletons, with the ten largest covering 2.5%. The sequence came from a human donor who was the organ donor for an intestinal transplant. Sample: unstimulated CD4+ T cells sorted from spleen or lymph node cells, taken before transplant.

The CDR3 region has the DNA TGTGCCTGGAGCAGTCCAGCGAACACCGGGGAGCTGTTTTTT. Its translation: CAWSSPANTGELFF. The V gene is TRBV30, the J gene TRBJ2-2, with D unclear. The CDR3 spans 14 residues. Trimming left V 3 bases short and J 0 bases short, with 8 bases between. The V gene's germline CDR1 is GTSNPN and CDR2 SVGIG (reference sequence).